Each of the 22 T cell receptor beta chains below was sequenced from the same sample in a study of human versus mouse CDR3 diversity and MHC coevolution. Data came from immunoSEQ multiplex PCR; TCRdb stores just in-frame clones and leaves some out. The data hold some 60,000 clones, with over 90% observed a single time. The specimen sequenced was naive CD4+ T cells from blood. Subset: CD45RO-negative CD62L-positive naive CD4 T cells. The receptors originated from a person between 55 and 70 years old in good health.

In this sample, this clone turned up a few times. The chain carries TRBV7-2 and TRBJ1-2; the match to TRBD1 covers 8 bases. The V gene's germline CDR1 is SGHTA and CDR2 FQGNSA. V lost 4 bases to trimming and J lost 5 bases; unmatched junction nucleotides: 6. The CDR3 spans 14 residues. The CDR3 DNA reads TGTGCCAGCAGCTGGGGACAGGTGGGATATGGCTACACCTTC. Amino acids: CASSWGQVGYGYTF.

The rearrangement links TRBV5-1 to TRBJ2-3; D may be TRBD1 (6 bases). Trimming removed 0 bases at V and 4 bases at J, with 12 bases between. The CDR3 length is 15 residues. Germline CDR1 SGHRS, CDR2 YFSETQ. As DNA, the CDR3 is TGCGCCAGCAGCTTGGGGGGGCAGTCGGCAGATACGCAGTATTTT. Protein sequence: CASSLGGQSADTQYF. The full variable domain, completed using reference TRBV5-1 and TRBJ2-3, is KAGVTQTPRYLIKTRGQQVTLSCSPISGHRSVSWYQQTPGQGLQFLFEYFSETQRNKGNFPGRFSGRQFSNSRSEMNVSTLELGDSALYLCASSLGGQSADTQYFGPGTRLTVL.

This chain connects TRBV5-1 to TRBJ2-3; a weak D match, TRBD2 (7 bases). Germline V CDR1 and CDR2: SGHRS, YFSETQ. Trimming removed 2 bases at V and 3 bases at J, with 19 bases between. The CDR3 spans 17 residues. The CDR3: CASSFSADGGTTDTQYF. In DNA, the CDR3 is TGCGCCAGCAGCTTTTCGGCCGACGGGGGGACAACAGATACGCAGTATTTT.

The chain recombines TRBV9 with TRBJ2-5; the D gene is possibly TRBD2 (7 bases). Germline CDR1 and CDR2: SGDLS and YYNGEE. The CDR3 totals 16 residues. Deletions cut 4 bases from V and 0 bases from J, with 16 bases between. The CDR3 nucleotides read TGTGCCAGCAGCCCGCGAGGGGGGGCGTACCAAGAGACCCAGTACTTC. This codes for CASSPRGGAYQETQYF.

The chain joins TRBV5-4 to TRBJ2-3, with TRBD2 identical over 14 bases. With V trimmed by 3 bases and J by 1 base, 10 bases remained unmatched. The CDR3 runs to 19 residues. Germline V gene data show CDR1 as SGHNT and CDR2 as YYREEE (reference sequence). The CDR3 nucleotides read TGTGCCAGCAGCTCCTGGACTAGCGGGAGGAGAGCGGGCACAGATACGCAGTATTTT. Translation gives CASSSWTSGRRAGTDTQYF.

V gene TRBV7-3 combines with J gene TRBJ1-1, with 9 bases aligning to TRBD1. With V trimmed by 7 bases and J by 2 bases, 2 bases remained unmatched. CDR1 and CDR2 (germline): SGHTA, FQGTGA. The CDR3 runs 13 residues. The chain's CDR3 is CASKQGANTEAFF. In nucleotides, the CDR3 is TGTGCCAGCAAACAGGGGGCAAACACTGAAGCTTTCTTT. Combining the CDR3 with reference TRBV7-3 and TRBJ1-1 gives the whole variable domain GAGVSQTPSNKVTEKGKYVELRCDPISGHTALYWYRQSLGQGPEFLIYFQGTGAADDSGLPNDRFFAVRPEGSVSTLKIQRTERGDSAVYLCASKQGANTEAFFGQGTRLTVV.

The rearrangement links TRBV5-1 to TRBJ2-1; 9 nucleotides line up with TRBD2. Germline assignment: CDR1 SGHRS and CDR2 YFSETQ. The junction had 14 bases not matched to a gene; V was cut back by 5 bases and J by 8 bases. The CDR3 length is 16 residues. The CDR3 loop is CASSEASGKFMYEQFF. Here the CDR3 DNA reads TGCGCCAGCAGTGAAGCTAGCGGGAAGTTTATGTATGAGCAGTTCTTC.

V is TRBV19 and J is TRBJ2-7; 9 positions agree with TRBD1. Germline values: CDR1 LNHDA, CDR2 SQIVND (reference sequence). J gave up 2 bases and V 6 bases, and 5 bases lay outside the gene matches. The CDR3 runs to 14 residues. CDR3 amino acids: CASSPGTGTYEQYF. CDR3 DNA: TGTGCCAGTAGCCCGGGGACAGGGACCTACGAGCAGTACTTC.

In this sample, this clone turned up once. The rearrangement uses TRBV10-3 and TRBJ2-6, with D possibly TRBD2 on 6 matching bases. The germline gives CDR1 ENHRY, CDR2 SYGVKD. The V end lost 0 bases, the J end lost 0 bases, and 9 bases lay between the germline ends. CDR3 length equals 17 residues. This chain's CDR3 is CAISESKAGSGANVLTF. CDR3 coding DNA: TGTGCCATCAGTGAGTCGAAAGCGGGCTCTGGGGCCAACGTCCTGACTTTC.

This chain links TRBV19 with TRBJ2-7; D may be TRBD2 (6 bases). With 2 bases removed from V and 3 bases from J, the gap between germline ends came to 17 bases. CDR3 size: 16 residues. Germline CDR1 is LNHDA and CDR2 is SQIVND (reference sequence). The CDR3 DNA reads TGTGCCAGTAGTATAAGATCGCTTCGGGGGAACTACGAGCAGTACTTC. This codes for CASSIRSLRGNYEQYF.

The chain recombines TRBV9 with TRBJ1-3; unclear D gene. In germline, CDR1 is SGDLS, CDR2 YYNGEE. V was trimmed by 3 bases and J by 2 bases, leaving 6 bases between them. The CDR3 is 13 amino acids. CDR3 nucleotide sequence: TGTGCCAGCAGCGAGAGTCCTGGAAACACCATATATTTT. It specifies CASSESPGNTIYF. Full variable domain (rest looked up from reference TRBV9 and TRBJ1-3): DSGVTQTPKHLITATGQRVTLRCSPRSGDLSVYWYQQSLDQGLQFLIQYYNGEERAKGNILERFSAQQFPDLHSELNLSSLELGDSALYFCASSESPGNTIYFGEGSWLTVV.

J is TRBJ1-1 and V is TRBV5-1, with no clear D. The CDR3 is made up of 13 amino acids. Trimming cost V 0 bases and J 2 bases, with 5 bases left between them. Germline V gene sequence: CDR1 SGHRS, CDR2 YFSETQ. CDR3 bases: TGCGCCAGCAGCTTGGCCAGAAACACTGAAGCTTTCTTT. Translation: CASSLARNTEAFF.

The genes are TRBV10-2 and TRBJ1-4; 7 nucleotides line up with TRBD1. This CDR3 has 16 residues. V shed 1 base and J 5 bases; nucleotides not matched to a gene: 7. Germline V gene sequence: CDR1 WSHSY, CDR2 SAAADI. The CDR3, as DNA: TGCGCCAGCAGTGAGTGGGGGCCGGGACAGAATGAAAAACTGTTTTTT. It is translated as CASSEWGPGQNEKLFF.

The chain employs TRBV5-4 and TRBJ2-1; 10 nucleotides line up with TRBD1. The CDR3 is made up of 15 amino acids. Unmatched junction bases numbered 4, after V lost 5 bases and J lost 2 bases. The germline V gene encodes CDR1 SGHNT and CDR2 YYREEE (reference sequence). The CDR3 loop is CASRWDRGPYNEQFF. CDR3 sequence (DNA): TGTGCCAGCAGATGGGACAGGGGCCCCTACAATGAGCAGTTCTTC.

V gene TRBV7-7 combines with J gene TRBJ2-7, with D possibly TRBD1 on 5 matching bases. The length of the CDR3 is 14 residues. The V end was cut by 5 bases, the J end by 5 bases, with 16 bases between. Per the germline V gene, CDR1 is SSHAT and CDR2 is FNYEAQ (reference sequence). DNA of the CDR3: TGTGCCAGCAGCCCCCGCCAAGGGGTGAACGAGCAGTACTTC. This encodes CASSPRQGVNEQYF.

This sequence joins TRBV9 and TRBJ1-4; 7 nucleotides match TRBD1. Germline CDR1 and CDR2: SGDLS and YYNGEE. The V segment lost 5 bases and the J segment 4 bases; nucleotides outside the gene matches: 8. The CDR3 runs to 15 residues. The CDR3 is CASRYLQGCNEKLFF. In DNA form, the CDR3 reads TGTGCCAGCAGATATTTACAGGGGTGTAATGAAAAACTGTTTTTT. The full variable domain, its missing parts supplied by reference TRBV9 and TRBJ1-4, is DSGVTQTPKHLITATGQRVTLRCSPRSGDLSVYWYQQSLDQGLQFLIQYYNGEERAKGNILERFSAQQFPDLHSELNLSSLELGDSALYFCASRYLQGCNEKLFFGSGTQLSVL.

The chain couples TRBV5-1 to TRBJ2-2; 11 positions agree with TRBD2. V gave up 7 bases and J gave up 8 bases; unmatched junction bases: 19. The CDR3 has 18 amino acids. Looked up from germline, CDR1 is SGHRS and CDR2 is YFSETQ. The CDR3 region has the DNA TGCGCCAGCCGGTCGTTTACGGGACTAGCGGTACCCAGGGGGGAGCTGTTTTTT. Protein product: CASRSFTGLAVPRGELFF. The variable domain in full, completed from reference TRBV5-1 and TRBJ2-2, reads KAGVTQTPRYLIKTRGQQVTLSCSPISGHRSVSWYQQTPGQGLQFLFEYFSETQRNKGNFPGRFSGRQFSNSRSEMNVSTLELGDSALYLCASRSFTGLAVPRGELFFGEGSRLTVL.

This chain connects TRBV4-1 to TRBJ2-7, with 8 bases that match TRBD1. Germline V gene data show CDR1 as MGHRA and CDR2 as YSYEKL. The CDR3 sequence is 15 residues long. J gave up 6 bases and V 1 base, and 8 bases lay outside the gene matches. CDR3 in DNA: TGCGCCAGCAGCCAAGGGGGGGCAGGGGGCTCCGAGCAGTACTTC. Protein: CASSQGGAGGSEQYF.

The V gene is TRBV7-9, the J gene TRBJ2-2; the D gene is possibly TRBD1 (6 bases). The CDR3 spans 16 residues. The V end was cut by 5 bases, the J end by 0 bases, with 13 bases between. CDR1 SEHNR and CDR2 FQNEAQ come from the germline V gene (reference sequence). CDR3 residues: CASSPQRTANTGELFF. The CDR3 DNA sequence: TGTGCCAGCAGCCCCCAACGGACAGCGAACACCGGGGAGCTGTTTTTT.

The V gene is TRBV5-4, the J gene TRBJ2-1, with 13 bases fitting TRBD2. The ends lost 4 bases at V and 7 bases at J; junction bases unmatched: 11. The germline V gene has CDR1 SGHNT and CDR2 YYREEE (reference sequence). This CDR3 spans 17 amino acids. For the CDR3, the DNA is TGTGCCAGCAGCCTACGGACTAGCGGGAGAGTGGGAAATGAGCAGTTCTTC. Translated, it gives CASSLRTSGRVGNEQFF.

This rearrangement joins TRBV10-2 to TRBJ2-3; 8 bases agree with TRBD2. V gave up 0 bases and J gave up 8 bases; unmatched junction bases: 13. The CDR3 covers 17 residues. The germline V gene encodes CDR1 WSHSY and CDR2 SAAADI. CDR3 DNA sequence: TGCGCCAGCAGTGAGTCCCCGGGGAGCGGGAGATCTGGTACGCAGTATTTT. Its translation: CASSESPGSGRSGTQYF.

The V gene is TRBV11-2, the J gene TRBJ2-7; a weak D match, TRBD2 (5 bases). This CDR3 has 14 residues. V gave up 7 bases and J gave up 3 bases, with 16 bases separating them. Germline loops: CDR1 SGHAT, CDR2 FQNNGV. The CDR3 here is CASTLLERGYEQYF. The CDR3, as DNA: TGTGCCAGCACCCTCCTGGAACGGGGCTACGAGCAGTACTTC.